This T cell receptor (beta chain) emerged from a study of early T cells in non-severe SARS-CoV-2 infection. This clonotype was counted many times. V lost 2 bases and J 0 bases, leaving 15 bases between the germline ends. The CDR3 consists of 16 residues. Germline CDR1 and CDR2: DFQATT and SNEGSKA (reference sequence). TCRdb independently ran MiXCR on the 5' RACE reads; one entry per CDR3 protein. Seen here are roughly 88,000 distinct CDR3 sequences, 14% observed once, and the top ten hold around 5.8%. The source of this sequence is an adult who was a healthcare worker with PCR-confirmed SARS-CoV-2 infection or an uninfected control (not recorded which). The V gene is TRBV20-1, the J gene TRBJ2-3, with D possibly TRBD2 on 6 matching bases. Specimen: whole blood. The CDR3 sequence is CSARPPRRGSTDTQYF. Here the CDR3 DNA reads TGCAGTGCTAGACCGCCACGGCGGGGAAGCACAGATACGCAGTATTTT.